The source of this TCR beta chain is a study of Ad26.COV2.S vaccination and SARS-CoV-2 variants. Whole-study findings and limits: Placebo recipients had lower spike-specific TCR breadth than vaccine recipients. It was reported that spike-specific CD8+ and CD4+ T cell responses were substantially broad after vaccination.

As to this clone: Its antigen is as yet unknown.

The CDR3 has 15 residues. V shed 2 bases and J shed 0 bases, with 9 bases lying between them. From germline, CDR1 is MNHNS and CDR2 SASEGT. The table came from immunoSEQ multiplex PCR; TCRdb's copy has only in-frame clones and leaves some out. The table records some 350,000 clones, 92% of them present only once. This chain uses TRBV6-1 with TRBJ2-3, with D tentatively TRBD1 (5 bases). Sequencing was performed on peripheral blood, taken after recovery from COVID-19. The TCR originated in a human donor who had recovered from COVID-19. CDR3 protein: CASSESGYSTDTQYF. The CDR3 DNA reads as TGTGCCAGCAGTGAATCAGGGTATAGCACAGATACGCAGTATTTT.